This T cell receptor beta chain was documented in a study of shared clonotypes between healthy human individuals. The overall study: Donors had three CD4 naive, three CD4 memory, two CD8 naive and one CD8 memory plate apiece. Study-wide findings and caveats: Although depth was large, rarefaction showed that sequencing of the sorted subsets was incomplete. Read depth was anticipated to influence clonotype sharing among donors.

Original data processing: ImmunoSEQ supplied junction-only sequences lacking quality scores, so filtering was different. TCRdb's copy holds only in-frame clones and misses some; the assay was immunoSEQ multiplex PCR. Clone size and the V and J calls come from that table; the DNA yielded D and trimming. The top ten clones hold around 1.1% of a sample with some 2,000,000 clones, about 94% of them seen once. With respect to this clone: Its antigen remains unidentified.

Only CD45RO-negative cells positively selected for CCR7 counted as naive CD8 cells, so terminally differentiated effector memory CD45RA+ cells were excluded. Germline values: CDR1 LGHNA, CDR2 YSLEER. The CDR3 is 15 amino acids. After removal of 1 base from V and 2 bases from J, the junction contained 3 bases not matched to a gene. The receptor was isolated from a man in his late teens or twenties in good health. Sequenced input: naive CD8+ T cells sorted from blood. This rearrangement joins TRBV4-3 to TRBJ2-5; 8 bases agree with TRBD2. Written as DNA, the CDR3 is TGCGCCAGCAGCCAAGGGACTAGCTTACAAGAGACCCAGTACTTC. Translating it yields CASSQGTSLQETQYF.